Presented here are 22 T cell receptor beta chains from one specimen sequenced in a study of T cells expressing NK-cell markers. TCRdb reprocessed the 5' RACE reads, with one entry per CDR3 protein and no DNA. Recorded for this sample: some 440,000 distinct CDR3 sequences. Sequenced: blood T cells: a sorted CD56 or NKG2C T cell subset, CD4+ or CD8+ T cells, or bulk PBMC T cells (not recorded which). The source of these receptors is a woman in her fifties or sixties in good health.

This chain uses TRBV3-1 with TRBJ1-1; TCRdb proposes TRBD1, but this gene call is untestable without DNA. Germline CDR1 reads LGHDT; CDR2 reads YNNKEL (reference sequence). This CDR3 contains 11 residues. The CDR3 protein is CASSPGQEAFF.

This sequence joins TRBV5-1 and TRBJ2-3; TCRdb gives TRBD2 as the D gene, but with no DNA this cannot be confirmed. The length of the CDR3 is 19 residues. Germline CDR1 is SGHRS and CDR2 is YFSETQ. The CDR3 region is CASSLGLLPLAGGPDTQYF.

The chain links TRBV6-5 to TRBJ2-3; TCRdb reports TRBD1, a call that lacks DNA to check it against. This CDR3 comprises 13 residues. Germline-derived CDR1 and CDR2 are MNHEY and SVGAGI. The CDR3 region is CASSQGGLYTQYF.

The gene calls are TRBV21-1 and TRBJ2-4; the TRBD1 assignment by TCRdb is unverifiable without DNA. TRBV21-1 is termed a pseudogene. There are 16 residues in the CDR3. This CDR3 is CASSKGQGLAKNIQYF.

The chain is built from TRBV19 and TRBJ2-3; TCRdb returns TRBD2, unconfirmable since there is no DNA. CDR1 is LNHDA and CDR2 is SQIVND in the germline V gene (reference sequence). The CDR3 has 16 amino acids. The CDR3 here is CASKDVGREGRNTQYF.

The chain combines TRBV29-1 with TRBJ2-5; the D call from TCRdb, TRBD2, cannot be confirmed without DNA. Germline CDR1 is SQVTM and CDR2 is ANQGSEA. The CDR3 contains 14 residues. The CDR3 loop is CSARLAGGPETQYF.

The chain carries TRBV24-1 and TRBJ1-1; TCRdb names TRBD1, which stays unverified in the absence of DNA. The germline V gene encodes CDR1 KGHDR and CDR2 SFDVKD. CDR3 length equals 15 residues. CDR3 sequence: CATRGTGEPKDEAFF.

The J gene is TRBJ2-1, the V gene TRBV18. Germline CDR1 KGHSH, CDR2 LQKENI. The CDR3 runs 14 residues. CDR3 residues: CASSPPYENNEQFF. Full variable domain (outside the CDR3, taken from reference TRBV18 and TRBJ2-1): NAGVMQNPRHLVRRRGQEARLRCSPMKGHSHVYWYRQLPEEGLKFMVYLQKENIIDESGMPKERFSAEFPKEGPSILRIQQVVRGDSAAYFCASSPPYENNEQFFGPGTRLTVL.

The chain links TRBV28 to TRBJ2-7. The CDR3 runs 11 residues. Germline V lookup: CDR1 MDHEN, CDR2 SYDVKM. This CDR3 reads CASSRRFEQYF.

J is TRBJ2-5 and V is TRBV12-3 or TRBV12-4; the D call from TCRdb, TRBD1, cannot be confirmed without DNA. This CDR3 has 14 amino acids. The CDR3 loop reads CASSTRETQETQYF.

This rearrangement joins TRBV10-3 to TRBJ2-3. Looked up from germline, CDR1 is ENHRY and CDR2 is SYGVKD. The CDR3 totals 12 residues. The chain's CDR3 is CAISTSTDTQYF.

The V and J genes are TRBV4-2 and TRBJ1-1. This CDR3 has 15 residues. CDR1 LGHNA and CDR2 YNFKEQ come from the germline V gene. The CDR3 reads CASSQGVTMNTEAFF.

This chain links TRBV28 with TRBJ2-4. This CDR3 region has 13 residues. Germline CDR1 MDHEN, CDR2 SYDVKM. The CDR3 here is CASSQADKNIQYF.

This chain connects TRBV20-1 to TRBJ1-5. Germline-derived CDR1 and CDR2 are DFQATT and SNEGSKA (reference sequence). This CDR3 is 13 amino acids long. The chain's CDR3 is CSARGGRERPQHF.

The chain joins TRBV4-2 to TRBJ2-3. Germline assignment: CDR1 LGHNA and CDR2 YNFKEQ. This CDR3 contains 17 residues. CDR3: CASSQDDTGRSTDTQYF.

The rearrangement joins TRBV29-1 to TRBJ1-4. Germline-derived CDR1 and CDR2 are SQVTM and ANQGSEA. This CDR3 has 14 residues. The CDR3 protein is CSAEGGGGNEKLFF.

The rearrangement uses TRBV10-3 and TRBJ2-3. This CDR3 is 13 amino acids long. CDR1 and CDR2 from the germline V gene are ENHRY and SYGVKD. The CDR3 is CAIREEGADTQYF.

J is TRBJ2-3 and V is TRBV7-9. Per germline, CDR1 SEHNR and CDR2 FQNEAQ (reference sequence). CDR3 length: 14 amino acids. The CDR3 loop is CASSWFGSTDTQYF.

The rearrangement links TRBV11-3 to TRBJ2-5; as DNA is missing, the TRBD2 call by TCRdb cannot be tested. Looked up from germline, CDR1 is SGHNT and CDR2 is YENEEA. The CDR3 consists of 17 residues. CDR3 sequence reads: CASGTYSRDQARETQYF.

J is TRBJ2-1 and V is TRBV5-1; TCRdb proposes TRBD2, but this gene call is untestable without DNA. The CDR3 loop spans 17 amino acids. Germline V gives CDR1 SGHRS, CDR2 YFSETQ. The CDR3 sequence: CASSGLAGGPSVNEQFF.

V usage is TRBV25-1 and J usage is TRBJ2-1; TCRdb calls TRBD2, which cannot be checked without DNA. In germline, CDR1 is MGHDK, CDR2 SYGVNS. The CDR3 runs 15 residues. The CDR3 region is CASSEGLAGLNEQFF.

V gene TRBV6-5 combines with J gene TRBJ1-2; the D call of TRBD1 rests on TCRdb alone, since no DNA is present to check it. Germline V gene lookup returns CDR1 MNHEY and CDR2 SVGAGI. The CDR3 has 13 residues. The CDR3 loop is CASSPGRLYSYTF.